These 11 T cell receptor beta chains originate from one sample sequenced in a study of T-cell memory formation after mild COVID-19. From the 5' RACE reads, TCRdb called clonotypes with MiXCR, one entry per CDR3 protein. The sample comprises approximately 500,000 distinct CDR3 sequences, 20% to 30% of which are singletons, and under 15% rests with the top ten. Source material: PBMCs or a T cell subset sorted from them (not recorded which). These receptors came from an adult woman who had mild COVID-19 (a few samples of this study predate the infection). Cell type and time point are not known.

The rearrangement uses TRBV29-1 and TRBJ2-3; D is unclear. The CDR3 contains 13 residues. Trimming cost V 5 bases and J 2 bases, with 11 bases left between them. CDR1 and CDR2 from the germline V gene are SQVTM and ANQGSEA. The CDR3 is CSVLTYNTDTQYF. CDR3 DNA sequence: TGCAGCGTTTTGACGTATAACACAGATACGCAGTATTTT.

The chain carries TRBV19 and TRBJ2-3; D not resolved. Trimming pared 5 bases from V and 1 base from J, leaving 13 bases between. CDR1 and CDR2 from the germline V gene are LNHDA and SQIVND (reference sequence). The CDR3 loop spans 15 amino acids. The CDR3 DNA reads TGTGCCAGTAGTTCTCAGCGAAAACGCACAGATACGCAGTATTTT. Translating it yields CASSSQRKRTDTQYF.

The rearrangement links TRBV29-1 to TRBJ1-2; 9 nucleotides match TRBD1. The CDR3 spans 13 residues. CDR1 and CDR2 from the germline V gene are SQVTM and ANQGSEA. The V gene end was trimmed by 6 bases and the J gene end by 3 bases; junction bases not matched to a gene: 5. The CDR3 spells CSVRTGADYGYTF. Here the CDR3 DNA reads TGCAGCGTGAGGACAGGGGCCGACTATGGCTACACCTTC.

This clonotype has only a few counts. The chain recombines TRBV15 with TRBJ1-2, with D possibly TRBD1 on 5 matching bases. The CDR3 is 13 residues long. V shed 1 base and J shed 6 bases, with 9 bases lying between them. Germline V gives CDR1 LNHNV, CDR2 YYDKDF (reference sequence). For the CDR3, the DNA is TGTGCCACCAGCAGAGGGCAGGGAGATGGCTACACCTTC. Amino acid sequence: CATSRGQGDGYTF.

This chain links TRBV27 with TRBJ2-6; TRBD1 aligns across 9 bases. The ends lost 3 bases at V and 1 base at J; junction bases unmatched: 4. The CDR3 spans 17 residues. CDR1 is MNHEY, CDR2 SMNVEV, per germline (reference sequence). The CDR3 sequence is CASSFAGTGSGANVLTF. CDR3 DNA sequence: TGTGCCAGCAGTTTCGCCGGGACAGGGTCTGGGGCCAACGTCCTGACTTTC.

The chain employs TRBV27 and TRBJ2-2, with D possibly being TRBD1 (6 bases). Trimming removed 6 bases at V and 6 bases at J, with 20 bases between. This CDR3 has 16 amino acids. Germline V gene lookup returns CDR1 MNHEY and CDR2 SMNVEV (reference sequence). The CDR3 nucleotides read TGTGCCAGCAGCCCGCGGCAGGGGTATAACGCCGGGGAGCTGTTTTTT. It specifies CASSPRQGYNAGELFF.

V usage is TRBV4-3 and J usage is TRBJ2-7, with 7 bases aligning to TRBD2. Per the germline V gene, CDR1 is LGHNA and CDR2 is YSLEER. With 4 bases clipped from V and 6 bases from J, the junction kept 6 bases outside the gene matches. The CDR3 has 13 residues. The CDR3 DNA reads as TGCGCCAGCAGCCCCGGAGCGGGGTTCGAGCAGTACTTC. Translating gives CASSPGAGFEQYF.

The genes are TRBV15 and TRBJ2-5; D may match TRBD1 or TRBD2 (7 bases each). V was cut by 5 bases and J by 2 bases, with 12 bases left in between. There are 14 residues in the CDR3. Germline values: CDR1 LNHNV, CDR2 YYDKDF (reference sequence). The CDR3 spells CATSPGGGQETQYF. In DNA form, the CDR3 reads TGTGCCACCAGCCCAGGGGGGGGGCAAGAGACCCAGTACTTC.

V and J are TRBV5-6 and TRBJ2-5, with D possibly matching TRBD1 (6 bases). The CDR3 sequence is 13 residues long. V was shortened by 1 base and J by 5 bases, with 9 bases between the two germline ends. Germline V gene data show CDR1 as SGHDT and CDR2 as YYEEEE. CDR3 sequence reads: CASSLLQGETQYF. CDR3 DNA: TGTGCCAGCAGCTTGCTACAGGGTGAGACCCAGTACTTC. Filled out from reference TRBV5-6 and TRBJ2-5, the complete variable domain reads DAGVTQSPTHLIKTRGQQVTLRCSPKSGHDTVSWYQQALGQGPQFIFQYYEEEERQRGNFPDRFSGHQFPNYSSELNVNALLLGDSALYLCASSLLQGETQYFGPGTRLLVL.

This chain links TRBV7-2 with TRBJ2-5, with 12 bases identical to TRBD2. Germline-derived CDR1 and CDR2 are SGHTA and FQGNSA. With V trimmed by 4 bases and J by 2 bases, 8 bases remained unmatched. This CDR3 is built from 17 residues. The CDR3 here is CASSSGLAGRTQETQYF. CDR3 DNA: TGTGCCAGCAGCTCAGGACTAGCGGGGAGGACACAAGAGACCCAGTACTTC.

Here the CDR3 reads CASNPGDCNTGELFF. DNA of the CDR3: TGTGCCAGCAATCCCGGTGACTGTAACACCGGGGAGCTGTTTTTT. The V call is TRBV6-4, the J call TRBJ2-2; D uncertain. CDR1 is MRHNA, CDR2 SNTAGT, per germline. V was shortened by 7 bases and J by 2 bases, with 14 bases between the two germline ends. The CDR3 length is 15 residues.